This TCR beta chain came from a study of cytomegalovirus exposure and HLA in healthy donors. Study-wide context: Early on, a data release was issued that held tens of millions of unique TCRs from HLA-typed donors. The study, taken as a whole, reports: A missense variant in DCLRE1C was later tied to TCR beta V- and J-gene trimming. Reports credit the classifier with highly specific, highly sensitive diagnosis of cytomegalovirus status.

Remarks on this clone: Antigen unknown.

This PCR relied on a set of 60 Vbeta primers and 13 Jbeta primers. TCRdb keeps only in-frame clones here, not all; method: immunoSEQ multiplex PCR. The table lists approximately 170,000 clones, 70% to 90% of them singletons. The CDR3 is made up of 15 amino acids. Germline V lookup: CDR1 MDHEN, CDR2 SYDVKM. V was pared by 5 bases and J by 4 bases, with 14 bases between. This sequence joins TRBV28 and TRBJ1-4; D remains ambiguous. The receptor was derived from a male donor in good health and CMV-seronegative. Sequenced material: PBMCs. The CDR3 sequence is CASSIDARNNEKLFF. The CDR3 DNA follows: TGTGCCAGCAGTATCGACGCCAGGAATAATGAAAAACTGTTTTTT.